This T cell receptor (beta chain) was sequenced during a study of brain T cells in children with intractable seizures. A remark on this clone: Distinct nucleotide sequences in the sample also encode this CDR3.

The repertoire was sequenced with immunoSEQ multiplex PCR; TCRdb's copy has only in-frame clones and lacks some. The table includes 95,000 to 120,000 clones, 94% detected once. This sample comprised peripheral blood, obtained at surgery. This TCR was recovered from a boy under two years old with hemimegalencephaly and intractable seizures.

CDR3 region: CASSLVASGSYEQYF. The DNA for the CDR3 is TGCGCCAGCAGCTTGGTAGCTAGCGGGAGTTACGAGCAGTACTTC. The rearrangement links TRBV5-1 to TRBJ2-7; 10 bases are shared with TRBD2. The CDR3 is 15 amino acids. Per germline, CDR1 SGHRS and CDR2 YFSETQ. Trimming cost V 0 bases and J 4 bases; bases outside gene matches: 4.